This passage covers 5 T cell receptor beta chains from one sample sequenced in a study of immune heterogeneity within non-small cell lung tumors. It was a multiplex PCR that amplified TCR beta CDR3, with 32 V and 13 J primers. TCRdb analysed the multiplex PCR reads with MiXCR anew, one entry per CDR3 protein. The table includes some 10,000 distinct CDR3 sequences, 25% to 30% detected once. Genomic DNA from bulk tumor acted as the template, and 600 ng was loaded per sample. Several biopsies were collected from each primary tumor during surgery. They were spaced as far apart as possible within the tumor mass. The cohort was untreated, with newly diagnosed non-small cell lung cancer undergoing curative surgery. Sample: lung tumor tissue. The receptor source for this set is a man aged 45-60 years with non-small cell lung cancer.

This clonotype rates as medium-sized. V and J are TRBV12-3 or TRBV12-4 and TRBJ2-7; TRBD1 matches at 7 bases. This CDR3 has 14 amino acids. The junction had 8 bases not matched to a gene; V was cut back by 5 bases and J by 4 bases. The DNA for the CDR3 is TGTGCCAGCAGTCAACCAGGGGGTTCGTACGAGCAGTACTTC. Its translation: CASSQPGGSYEQYF.

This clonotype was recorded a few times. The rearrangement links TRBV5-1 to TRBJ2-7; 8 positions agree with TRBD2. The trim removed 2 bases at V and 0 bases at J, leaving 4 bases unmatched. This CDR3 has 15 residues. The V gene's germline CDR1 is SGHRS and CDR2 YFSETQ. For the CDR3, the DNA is TGCGCCAGCAGCTTTATGAGCGGGAGCTCCTACGAGCAGTACTTC. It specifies CASSFMSGSSYEQYF.

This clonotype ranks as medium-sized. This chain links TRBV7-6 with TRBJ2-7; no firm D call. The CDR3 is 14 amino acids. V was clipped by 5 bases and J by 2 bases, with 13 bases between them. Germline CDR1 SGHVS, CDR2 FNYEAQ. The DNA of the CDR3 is TGTGCCAGCAGCGTAGGACCGTCGGCCTACGAGCAGTACTTC. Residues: CASSVGPSAYEQYF.

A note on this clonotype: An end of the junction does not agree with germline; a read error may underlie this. The CDR3 DNA sequence: TGTGTCAGCAGTTACAGGGGGACTGAAGCTTTCTTT. As protein: CVSSYRGTEAFF. V and J are TRBV28 and TRBJ1-1, with 8 bases lining up with TRBD1. This CDR3 contains 12 residues. Germline V lookup: CDR1 MDHEN, CDR2 SYDVKM. The whole variable domain, filled in from reference TRBV28 and TRBJ1-1, reads DVKVTQSSRYLVKRTGEKVFLECVQDMDHENMFWYRQDPGLGLRLIYFSYDVKMKEKGDIPEGYSVSREKKERFSLILESASTNQTSMYLCVSSYRGTEAFFGQGTRLTVV.

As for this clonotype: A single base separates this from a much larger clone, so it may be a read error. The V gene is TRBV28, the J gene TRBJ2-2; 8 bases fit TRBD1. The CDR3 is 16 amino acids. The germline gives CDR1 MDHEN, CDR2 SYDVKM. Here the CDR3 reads CAISPDDRGSTGELFF. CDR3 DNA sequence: TGTGCCATCAGTCCAGACGACAGGGGTTCCACCGGGGAGCTGTTTTTT.